Shown below are 14 T cell receptor beta chains from a single sample sequenced in a study of blood T cell repertoires in COVID-19. Libraries were prepared by immunoSEQ multiplex PCR; TCRdb keeps only in-frame clonotypes and omits some of them. The data show about 480,000 clones, roughly 91% seen once. Material: peripheral blood. All receptors come from a woman aged 45 to 65 with COVID-19, enrolled during active disease.

This chain joins TRBV5-1 and TRBJ2-1; weak D call: TRBD1 (6 bases). The CDR3 loop spans 15 amino acids. Germline assignment: CDR1 SGHRS and CDR2 YFSETQ. Between the trimmed V and J ends, which lost 4 bases and 1 base, there was a span of 12 bases. The CDR3 protein is CASSLQTGSYNEQFF. The CDR3 nucleotides read TGCGCCAGCAGCCTACAAACAGGGTCCTACAATGAGCAGTTCTTC. Variable domain in full (rest from reference TRBV5-1 and TRBJ2-1): KAGVTQTPRYLIKTRGQQVTLSCSPISGHRSVSWYQQTPGQGLQFLFEYFSETQRNKGNFPGRFSGRQFSNSRSEMNVSTLELGDSALYLCASSLQTGSYNEQFFGPGTRLTVL.

This clone was picked up one time. This rearrangement joins TRBV11-1 to TRBJ1-1; 9 nucleotides agree with TRBD1. V shed 3 bases and J 4 bases; nucleotides not matched to a gene: 6. The CDR3 is 15 amino acids. The germline gives CDR1 SGHAT, CDR2 FQDESV (reference sequence). The CDR3 nucleotides read TGTGCCAGCAGCTTTGGGACAGGGTGGAGCACTGAAGCTTTCTTT. This gives the protein CASSFGTGWSTEAFF.

Here the CDR3 reads CAWISQGFFF. As DNA, the CDR3 is TGTGCCTGGATCAGTCAGGGATTTTTCTTT. The gene calls are TRBV30 and TRBJ1-1; D may be TRBD1 (5 bases). This CDR3 region has 10 residues. The germline V and J ends were trimmed by 4 bases and 13 bases, with 13 bases remaining between them. The germline gives CDR1 GTSNPN, CDR2 SVGIG (reference sequence).

The count of this clone is one. The V gene is TRBV19, the J gene TRBJ1-2; no firm D call. Per germline, CDR1 LNHDA and CDR2 SQIVND (reference sequence). The CDR3 is 12 amino acids. V was shortened by 7 bases and J by 3 bases, with 9 bases between the two germline ends. The DNA of the CDR3 is TGTGCCAGTACGGAGGATTACTATGGCTACACCTTC. This gives the protein CASTEDYYGYTF.

V gene TRBV30 combines with J gene TRBJ1-2; the D gene is possibly TRBD1 (5 bases). V gave up 1 base and J gave up 7 bases, with 10 bases separating them. The germline gives CDR1 GTSNPN, CDR2 SVGIG (reference sequence). The length of the CDR3 is 12 residues. This chain's CDR3 is CAWSEGRSGYTF. The CDR3 DNA follows: TGTGCCTGGAGTGAGGGGCGAAGTGGCTACACCTTC.

The gene calls are TRBV7-9 and TRBJ1-3; no firm D call. V gave up 2 bases and J gave up 0 bases, with 5 bases separating them. Germline V gives CDR1 SEHNR, CDR2 FQNEAQ (reference sequence). CDR3 length equals 14 residues. The CDR3 nucleotides read TGTGCCAGCAGCTTATCGTACTCTGGAAACACCATATATTTT. Translating it yields CASSLSYSGNTIYF.

This clone appeared once. CDR3: CASGISGASREFF. CDR3 DNA sequence: TGTGCCAGCGGGATTTCAGGGGCGTCGAGGGAGTTCTTC. The chain carries TRBV12-3 or TRBV12-4 and TRBJ2-1, with a weak D call TRBD1 (6 bases). The V and J ends lost 8 bases and 14 bases respectively, with 22 bases between them. The CDR3 consists of 13 residues.

J is TRBJ1-1 and V is TRBV2, with D maybe TRBD1 (5 bases). The V end was cut by 8 bases, the J end by 5 bases, with 9 bases between. Germline V CDR1 and CDR2: SNHLY, FYNNEI. There are 11 residues in the CDR3. The CDR3 DNA follows: TGTGCCAGCTTGGGGGGAACTGAAGCTTTCTTT. Translated, it gives CASLGGTEAFF.

This chain links TRBV5-1 with TRBJ2-3; 7 nucleotides line up with TRBD1. The CDR3 consists of 16 residues. Germline-derived CDR1 and CDR2 are SGHRS and YFSETQ. J was trimmed by 1 base and V by 2 bases; bases with no gene match: 7. CDR3 DNA: TGCGCCAGCAGCTTTGGACAGGCCGCGGGCACAGATACGCAGTATTTT. The encoded protein is CASSFGQAAGTDTQYF.

The V call is TRBV2, the J call TRBJ1-1; D may be TRBD1 (5 bases). Per germline, CDR1 SNHLY and CDR2 FYNNEI. The CDR3 runs to 15 residues. V was trimmed by 2 bases and J by 1 base, leaving 11 bases between them. The CDR3 nucleotides read TGTGCCAGCAGTGAATGGATGGGGCAGAACACTGAAGCTTTCTTT. Translating it yields CASSEWMGQNTEAFF.

This clone has just a few counts. CDR3 loop: CASTQRLAGGTGELFF. The CDR3 DNA is TGTGCCAGCACACAGAGGCTAGCGGGAGGTACCGGGGAGCTGTTTTTT. The chain links TRBV6-6 to TRBJ2-2; 11 nucleotides agree with TRBD2. There are 16 residues in the CDR3. Germline V lookup: CDR1 MNHNY, CDR2 SVGAGI (reference sequence). V dropped 7 bases and J dropped 5; count of bases not matched to a gene: 9.

J is TRBJ2-7 and V is TRBV27; TRBD2 might be the D (7 bases). V was pared by 2 bases and J by 6 bases, with 14 bases between. This CDR3 has 14 amino acids. Per the germline V gene, CDR1 is MNHEY and CDR2 is SMNVEV (reference sequence). CDR3 in amino acids: CASSLGGGESEQYF. Here the CDR3 DNA reads TGTGCCAGCAGTTTAGGGGGGGGCGAATCCGAGCAGTACTTC.

This chain links TRBV15 with TRBJ2-4; a weak D match, TRBD1 (6 bases). Germline assignment: CDR1 LNHNV and CDR2 YYDKDF (reference sequence). Trimming cost V 7 bases and J 1 base, with 11 bases left between them. The CDR3 length is 14 residues. The CDR3 loop is CATNRVLAKNIQYF. The CDR3 DNA is TGTGCCACCAACAGGGTACTTGCCAAAAACATTCAGTACTTC. Drawing the rest from reference TRBV15 and TRBJ2-4, the complete variable domain is DAMVIQNPRYQVTQFGKPVTLSCSQTLNHNVMYWYQQKSSQAPKLLFHYYDKDFNNEADTPDNFQSRRPNTSFCFLDIRSPGLGDTAMYLCATNRVLAKNIQYFGAGTRLSVL.

This clone showed up just a few times. The chain is built from TRBV19 and TRBJ1-2; perhaps TRBD1 as D (6 bases). CDR1 is LNHDA, CDR2 SQIVND, per germline (reference sequence). This CDR3 spans 13 amino acids. The germline V and J ends were trimmed by 10 bases and 7 bases, with 19 bases remaining between them. CDR3 sequence: CATAEQGMGGYTF. As DNA, the CDR3 is TGTGCCACCGCGGAACAGGGAATGGGTGGCTACACCTTC.